The 14 T cell receptor beta chains below all came from one sample that was sequenced in a study of vaccination and CD4 T cells after COVID-19. Documented treatment: roughly 11-day PBMC culture with coronavirus spike peptide pools or control peptides (ViraFEST assay). Oncomine TCR Beta short-read sequencing was applied to DNA from cultured CD4+ T cells. TCRdb passed the PCR reads through MiXCR, listing each CDR3 protein once. The sample records 10,000 to 15,000 distinct CDR3 sequences, 40% to 50% being singletons. Their antigens are not known. The sample was CD4+ T cells from blood, cultured in vitro. The receptors derive from a human donor who had recovered from COVID-19.

About this clonotype: Its ends do not fully match the called genes, so a read error is possible. The gene calls are TRBV7-2 and TRBJ2-1, with 10 bases lining up with TRBD1. This CDR3 has 17 residues. Per the germline V gene, CDR1 is SGHTA and CDR2 is FQGNSA. CDR3 sequence (DNA): TGCGCCAGCAGCCTTTTTGCCGGACAGGGGGTGAACAATGAGCAGTTCTTC. It codes for CASSLFAGQGVNNEQFF.

CDR3 in amino acids: CASRQQGRDTQYF. The CDR3, as DNA: TGTGCCAGCAGACAACAGGGACGGGATACGCAGTATTTT. The chain is built from TRBV6-2 or TRBV6-3 and TRBJ2-3; maybe TRBD1 (6 bases). Germline CDR1 MNHEY, CDR2 SVGEGT. The V end was cut by 6 bases, the J end by 6 bases, with 13 bases between. The CDR3 runs to 13 residues.

This chain connects TRBV20-1 to TRBJ2-7; maybe TRBD2 (6 bases). CDR1 is DFQATT and CDR2 is SNEGSKA in the germline V gene (reference sequence). This CDR3 is 13 amino acids long. Trimming took 2 bases from V and 1 from J, leaving 9 bases between them. The CDR3 here is CSARNAGSYEQYF. CDR3 bases: TGCAGTGCTAGAAACGCGGGATCCTACGAGCAGTACTTC.

The chain recombines TRBV29-1 with TRBJ1-4, with a tentative D call TRBD1 (5 bases). CDR3 length: 13 amino acids. CDR1 is SQVTM and CDR2 is ANQGSEA in the germline V gene. The germline V and J ends were trimmed by 0 bases and 8 bases, with 10 bases remaining between them. The CDR3 spells CSVEDYEGEKLFF. In DNA, the CDR3 is TGCAGCGTTGAAGATTACGAGGGGGAAAAACTGTTTTTT.

This chain joins TRBV28 and TRBJ1-6, with D perhaps matching TRBD1 (6 bases). Per the germline V gene, CDR1 is MDHEN and CDR2 is SYDVKM. The CDR3 consists of 15 residues. With 6 bases removed from V and 9 bases from J, the gap between germline ends came to 18 bases. This CDR3 reads CASSEGTGRLSPLHF. The CDR3 coding sequence is TGTGCCAGCAGCGAGGGCACAGGGAGACTTTCACCCCTCCACTTT. The variable domain in full, with the rest retrieved from reference TRBV28 and TRBJ1-6, is DVKVTQSSRYLVKRTGEKVFLECVQDMDHENMFWYRQDPGLGLRLIYFSYDVKMKEKGDIPEGYSVSREKKERFSLILESASTNQTSMYLCASSEGTGRLSPLHFGNGTRLTVT.

The V gene is TRBV2, the J gene TRBJ2-5; 14 nucleotides match TRBD2. V dropped 6 bases and J dropped 5; count of bases not matched to a gene: 11. The CDR3 has 17 amino acids. In germline, CDR1 is SNHLY, CDR2 FYNNEI. In DNA, the CDR3 is TGTGCCAGCAGAGTATTAGGACTAGCGGGAGGCCGGGAGACCCAGTACTTC. Its protein is CASRVLGLAGGRETQYF.

This clonotype was found a few times. This CDR3 reads CASSLFVGGVWNSPLHF. Written as DNA, the CDR3 is TGTGCCAGCAGTTTATTTGTCGGGGGGGTTTGGAATTCACCCCTCCACTTT. This chain joins TRBV27 and TRBJ1-6, with D perhaps matching TRBD1 (5 bases). Trimming cost V 1 base and J 7 bases, with 17 bases left between them. The CDR3 loop spans 17 amino acids. CDR1 and CDR2 (germline): MNHEY, SMNVEV (reference sequence).

The chain combines TRBV6-2 or TRBV6-3 with TRBJ1-1; D is ambiguous. With 4 bases removed from V and 6 bases from J, the gap between germline ends came to 6 bases. This CDR3 is 11 amino acids long. CDR1 is MNHEY and CDR2 is SVGEGT in the germline V gene. In nucleotides, the CDR3 is TGTGCCAGCAGTTTGTTTGCTGAAGCTTTCTTT. Translating gives CASSLFAEAFF.

This clonotype was seen a handful of times. The V gene is TRBV12-3 or TRBV12-4, the J gene TRBJ1-1; D may be TRBD1 (5 bases). The CDR3 consists of 14 residues. The V gene lost 6 bases and the J gene lost 0 bases, with 11 bases spanning the gap. The CDR3 nucleotides read TGTGCCAGCAGCCAACAGGTTATGAACACTGAAGCTTTCTTT. Translation: CASSQQVMNTEAFF.

This CDR3 reads CASSLVRTSGLGYEQYF. The CDR3 nucleotides read TGTGCCAGCAGCTTAGTGCGGACTAGCGGGTTAGGCTACGAGCAGTACTTC. This chain connects TRBV7-8 to TRBJ2-7; 11 positions match TRBD2. CDR3 length: 17 residues. V lost 1 base, J lost 3 bases, and 8 bases stayed unmatched. The germline V gene encodes CDR1 SGHVS and CDR2 FQNEAQ. Using reference TRBV7-8 and TRBJ2-7 for the parts outside the CDR3, the full variable domain is GAGVSQSPRYKVAKRGQDVALRCDPISGHVSLFWYQQALGQGPEFLTYFQNEAQLDKSGLPSDRFFAERPEGSVSTLKIQRTQQEDSAVYLCASSLVRTSGLGYEQYFGPGTRLTVT.

The chain uses TRBV27 and TRBJ1-5; no definite D call. Germline CDR1 is MNHEY and CDR2 is SMNVEV (reference sequence). V was cut by 4 bases and J by 10 bases, with 11 bases left in between. This CDR3 has 12 amino acids. CDR3 nucleotide sequence: TGTGCCAGCAGTTCCGGACGAGGACCCCAGCATTTT. Translated, it gives CASSSGRGPQHF.

In the case of this clonotype: The missing conserved phenylalanine or tryptophan at the end of this CDR3 makes a read error likely. The chain recombines TRBV2 with TRBJ1-2; D is uncertain. This CDR3 has 12 amino acids. V lost 3 bases and J 6 bases, leaving 8 bases between the germline ends. The germline V gene has CDR1 SNHLY and CDR2 FYNNEI. The chain's CDR3 is CASSEGIDGYTS. The CDR3 DNA reads as TGTGCCAGCAGTGAGGGCATTGATGGCTACACCTCC.

V is TRBV6-2 or TRBV6-3 and J is TRBJ1-1; D is undetermined. The V gene's germline CDR1 is MNHEY and CDR2 SVGEGT. V lost 0 bases and J 1 base, leaving 6 bases between the germline ends. This CDR3 comprises 14 residues. CDR3 sequence (DNA): TGTGCCAGCAGTTACTCCCTGGGGAACACTGAAGCTTTCTTT. The encoded protein is CASSYSLGNTEAFF.

The chain couples TRBV20-1 to TRBJ2-5, with 9 bases matching TRBD2. V shed 4 bases and J 5 bases; nucleotides not matched to a gene: 11. The CDR3 contains 15 residues. CDR1 and CDR2 (germline): DFQATT, SNEGSKA (reference sequence). The chain's CDR3 is CSANIAGELSETQYF. CDR3 nucleotide sequence: TGCAGTGCTAACATAGCGGGAGAGCTTTCGGAGACCCAGTACTTC.